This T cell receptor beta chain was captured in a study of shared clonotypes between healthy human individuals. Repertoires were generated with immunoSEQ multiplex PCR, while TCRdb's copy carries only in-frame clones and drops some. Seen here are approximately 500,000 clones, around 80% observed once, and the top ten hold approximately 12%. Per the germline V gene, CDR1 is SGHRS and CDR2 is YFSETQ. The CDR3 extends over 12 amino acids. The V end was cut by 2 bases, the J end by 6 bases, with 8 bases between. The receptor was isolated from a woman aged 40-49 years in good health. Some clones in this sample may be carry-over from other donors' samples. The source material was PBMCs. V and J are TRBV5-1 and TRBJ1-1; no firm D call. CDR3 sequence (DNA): TGCGCCAGCAGCTTACGAGGGTCTGAAGCTTTCTTT. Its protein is CASSLRGSEAFF.